This is a list of T cell receptor beta chains from one sample in a study. Via MiXCR, TCRdb re-called the RT-PCR reads, giving one row per CDR3 protein. The sample records approximately 720,000 distinct CDR3 sequences, approximately 15% being singletons. The material sequenced was memory CD4+ T cells from blood. The receptors derive from a female donor in good health, serving as a healthy control. The CDR3 runs from the conserved cysteine through the conserved F or W. The D gene is left open where the match is weak. Clone size is given for some rows only: seen once, a few or many times, or a class if the clone is expanded.

>TRBJ2-5|-|TRBV20-1|TRBD2
TGCAGTGCATCACTAGCGGGAGGGCCCGGTAGTAGGCAAGAGACCCAGTACTTC
CSASLAGGPGSRQETQYF
>TRBJ2-7|-|TRBV5-4|TRBD1
TGTGCCAGCAGCTTGGGCCCCGACAGGGTTTACGAGCAGTACTTC
CASSLGPDRVYEQYF
>TRBJ2-4|many|TRBV20-1|TRBD1
TGCAGTGCCCAGACAGGGGGCTCCGACATTCAGTACTTC
CSAQTGGSDIQYF
>TRBJ2-1|many|TRBV20-1|-
TGCAGTGGCCCTTGGGGGGAGGATTACAATGAGCAGTTCTTC
CSGPWGEDYNEQFF
>TRBJ2-1|few|TRBV12-3/TRBV12-4|TRBD2
TGTGCCAGCAGCGCAGGTAGCGGGAGGGTCTACAATGAGCAGTTCTTC
CASSAGSGRVYNEQFF
>TRBJ2-5|many|TRBV12-3/TRBV12-4|TRBD1
TGTGCCAGCAGTCGCCGGGACAGACAAGAGACCCAGTACTTC
CASSRRDRQETQYF
>TRBJ2-1|-|TRBV20-1|TRBD2
TGCAGTGCCCAAGCGGGAGCGGGGGGCAATGAGCAGTTCTTC
CSAQAGAGGNEQFF
>TRBJ2-1|-|TRBV7-9|-
TGTGCCAGCAGCTTGAACCCAAACTTGGGTAATGAGCAGTTCTTC
CASSLNPNLGNEQFF
>TRBJ2-1|many|TRBV24-1|-
TGTGCCACCAGTGGCGGATACAATGAGCAGTTCTTC
CATSGGYNEQFF
>TRBJ2-2|few|TRBV24-1|-
TGTGCCACCAGTGACCCCGGGCTAGCCAGCACCGGGGAGCTGTTTTTT
CATSDPGLASTGELFF
>TRBJ2-4|-|TRBV24-1|TRBD1
TGTGCCACCGGGACAGGGGACATTCAGTACTTC
CATGTGDIQYF
>TRBJ2-7|many|TRBV5-1|TRBD1
TGCGCCAGCAGCATTGGACAGGGGAGTACCTACGAGCAGTACTTC
CASSIGQGSTYEQYF
>TRBJ2-1|few|TRBV20-1|TRBD2
TGCAGTGCTCCCGTTGGACTAGTGAGGAATGAGCAGTTCTTC
CSAPVGLVRNEQFF
>TRBJ2-7|-|TRBV24-1|-
TGTGCCACCAGTGATAGGTGGAGAACAGTCGGCGAGCAGTACTTC
CATSDRWRTVGEQYF
>TRBJ2-3|-|TRBV6-1|TRBD2
TGTGCCAGCAGTGGGCTAGCGGGGGGGCCCGCAGATACGCAGTATTTT
CASSGLAGGPADTQYF
>TRBJ1-1|many|TRBV20-1|TRBD1
TGCAGTGCTAGGATATTGACAGGGGCGAACACTGAAGCTTTCTTT
CSARILTGANTEAFF
>TRBJ1-1|many|TRBV7-2|-
TGTGCCAGCAGCTTAGCTGGGATAGGGGGGCGCGTTGCTGAAGCTTTCTTT
CASSLAGIGGRVAEAFF
>TRBJ2-7|few|TRBV10-3|TRBD1
TGTGCCATCAATCCGGGACAGGGGGCCTACGAGCAGTACTTC
CAINPGQGAYEQYF
>TRBJ2-1|-|TRBV20-1|-
TGCAGTGCTAGAGACCGACGTGGGGGGACCTACAATGAGCAGTTCTTC
CSARDRRGGTYNEQFF
>TRBJ2-1|-|TRBV7-2|TRBD1
TGTGCCAGCAGCTTAAATGGGGACAGGTACAATGAGCAGTTCTTC
CASSLNGDRYNEQFF
>TRBJ2-7|-|TRBV12-3/TRBV12-4|-
TGTGCCAGCAGTTTATTACAGGGTGACGAGCAGTACTTC
CASSLLQGDEQYF
>TRBJ1-5|few|TRBV29-1|-
TGCAGCGTTGAAGATCTAGCGAGCAATCAGCCCCAGCATTTT
CSVEDLASNQPQHF
>TRBJ1-1|-|TRBV6-2/TRBV6-3|-
TGTGCCAGCAGCCGTGGGGGGGCGGGTGCCACTGAAGCTTTCTTT
CASSRGGAGATEAFF
>TRBJ2-1|many|TRBV6-5|TRBD1
TGTGCCAGCAGTACAAGGACAGGGGGCTTCTACAATGAGCAGTTCTTC
CASSTRTGGFYNEQFF
>TRBJ2-7|-|TRBV3-1|-
TGTGCCAGCAGCCACTCCTCCGGGGCAGGGCACTACGAGCAGTACTTC
CASSHSSGAGHYEQYF
>TRBJ2-7|-|TRBV7-9|TRBD1
TGTGCCAGCAGCCGTCCGGGACAGACCTACGAGCAGTACTTC
CASSRPGQTYEQYF
>TRBJ2-7|many|TRBV7-6|TRBD1
TGTGCCAGCAGCTTTGGACAGGGACAAGGGGAGCAGTACTTC
CASSFGQGQGEQYF
>TRBJ2-1|once|TRBV20-1|TRBD2
TGCAGTGCGGGGGGACTAGCGAACAATGAGCAGTTCTTC
CSAGGLANNEQFF
>TRBJ1-5|few|TRBV9|TRBD1
TGTGCCAGCAGCGCAGGACAGGGAACAGACAATCAGCCCCAGCATTTT
CASSAGQGTDNQPQHF
>TRBJ2-5|few|TRBV20-1|TRBD1
TGCAGTGCGAACGACAGGGCTTGGGAGACCCAGTACTTC
CSANDRAWETQYF
>TRBJ1-4|few|TRBV5-5|-
TGTGCCAGCAGCTTCTTTCAGGAAAAACTGTTTTTT
CASSFFQEKLFF
>TRBJ1-1|-|TRBV6-1|-
TGTGCCAGCAGCCCCCAAGGAGCCATCTGGAACACTGAAGCTTTCTTT
CASSPQGAIWNTEAFF
>TRBJ2-7|-|TRBV19|TRBD1
TGTGCCAGTGGAAGGGACAGGGGTTACGAGCAGTACTTC
CASGRDRGYEQYF
>TRBJ1-2|few|TRBV18|-
TGTGCCAGCTCACCAACTGGGTTACAGGGCAGAAATGGCTACACCTTC
CASSPTGLQGRNGYTF
>TRBJ1-2|many|TRBV7-9|-
TGTGCCAGCAGCTTCTGGGGGGACGGTGGCTACACCTTC
CASSFWGDGGYTF
>TRBJ1-2|many|TRBV20-1|-
TGCAGTGCTAGTGAACTGGGACCGCGCTATGGCTACACCTTC
CSASELGPRYGYTF
>TRBJ2-5|-|TRBV7-7|TRBD2
TGTGCTAGCAGCCGTGGGACTAGCGGGACTGAGACCCAGTACTTC
CASSRGTSGTETQYF
>TRBJ1-2|few|TRBV2|-
TGTGCCAGCAGTTCAGAAAGGGGTGGAGGCTACACCTTC
CASSSERGGGYTF
>TRBJ1-6|-|TRBV9|TRBD1
TGTGCCAGCAGCGTAGATAGGACAGGGGCCTCACCCCTCCACTTT
CASSVDRTGASPLHF
>TRBJ2-7|few|TRBV20-1|TRBD2
TGCAGTGTTCGTCACGGGGGGTCGATCGAGCAGTACTTC
CSVRHGGSIEQYF
>TRBJ2-5|-|TRBV7-2|TRBD2
TGTGCCAGCAGCCGCGGGACTAGCGGGGGGACGGGTCTAAGGGGAGAGACCCAGTACTTC
CASSRGTSGGTGLRGETQYF